These 5 T cell receptor beta chains were all obtained from the same sample, sequenced in a study of molecular identifiers for immune sequencing clone quantification. One entry per CDR3 protein, called by TCRdb with MiXCR from the PCR reads. The table includes approximately 500,000 distinct CDR3 sequences, roughly 26% detected once. Sequencing was done on a sample of naive CD8+ T cells from blood, with Jurkat cell RNA spiked in. Specified subset: FACS-sorted CD8+CD4-CCR7+CD45RA+ naive T cells. These receptors were collected from a human donor in good health. Some libraries in this study had Jurkat cell RNA spiked in.

This clonotype was picked up a small number of times. V usage is TRBV30 and J usage is TRBJ2-7, with 9 positions matching TRBD1. With 5 bases clipped from V and 5 bases from J, the junction kept 13 bases outside the gene matches. Germline V gives CDR1 GTSNPN, CDR2 SVGIG (reference sequence). The CDR3 covers 15 residues. The CDR3 reads CAWGGTGIIEDEQYF. DNA of the CDR3: TGTGCCTGGGGGGGGACAGGGATAATAGAGGACGAGCAGTACTTC.

This clonotype was seen many times. V gene TRBV29-1 combines with J gene TRBJ1-2; the match to TRBD1 covers 12 bases. Germline-derived CDR1 and CDR2 are SQVTM and ANQGSEA. V shed 3 bases and J 2 bases; nucleotides not matched to a gene: 7. The CDR3 consists of 16 residues. CDR3 DNA: TGCAGCGTTGATTCGGGACAGGGGGCATCGAACTATGGCTACACCTTC. This encodes CSVDSGQGASNYGYTF.

This clonotype was counted ten times or more. V gene TRBV5-6 combines with J gene TRBJ1-6; no reliable D call. The CDR3 is 17 residues long. Germline V gene lookup returns CDR1 SGHDT and CDR2 YYEEEE. Trimming stripped 0 bases from V and 8 bases from J, with 18 bases between. The CDR3 DNA reads as TGTGCCAGCAGCTTGGGTTGGAGCCCTCGTAGGGATTCACCCCTCCACTTT. It translates to CASSLGWSPRRDSPLHF.

This clonotype has just a few counts. The CDR3, as DNA: TGCAGCGTTGATAGTGGCGCGGAGGGGACCGGGGAGCTGTTTTTT. This gives the protein CSVDSGAEGTGELFF. The chain carries TRBV29-1 and TRBJ2-2; D perhaps matches TRBD2 (6 bases). The germline gives CDR1 SQVTM, CDR2 ANQGSEA. The CDR3 spans 15 residues. The V end lost 3 bases, the J end lost 5 bases, and 16 bases lay between the germline ends.

Regarding this clonotype: This may stem from a read error, because a much larger clone lies one nucleotide away. The CDR3 does not end in the conserved phenylalanine or tryptophan, so this is likely a read error. The rearrangement uses TRBV6-2 or TRBV6-3 and TRBJ1-5; D gene uncertain. Trimming cost V 5 bases and J 2 bases, with 10 bases left between them. Germline loops: CDR1 MNHEY, CDR2 SVGEGT. The CDR3 runs 14 residues. CDR3 DNA: TGTGCCAGCAGTGAAGGCGTCGGCAATCAGCCCCAGCATCTT. This sequence encodes CASSEGVGNQPQHL.